Listed below are T cell receptor beta chains from one sample, sequenced in a study of blood T cell repertoires in COVID-19. Clones were read by immunoSEQ multiplex PCR, and TCRdb kept only the in-frame ones, dropping some. This repertoire shows more than 85,000 clones, about 83% found once; its top ten account for around 10%. Specimen: peripheral blood. The receptors here all came from a man aged 40-49 years with active or convalescent COVID-19. Each CDR3 is given with its conserved first and last residue. D genes are given only for firm matches. Size values are once, few and many counts, or a class for expanded clones, and some rows have none.

v_call: TRBV12-5
j_call: TRBJ1-1
clone_size: .
d_call: TRBD1
cdr3_nt: TGTGCTAGTGGTTTCACAGGGGGCGCGAGGGAAGCTTTCTTT
cdr3_aa: CASGFTGGAREAFF

v_call: TRBV5-3
j_call: TRBJ1-1
clone_size: .
d_call: .
cdr3_nt: TGTGCCAGAACCACGGGTCCTGAAGCTTTCTTT
cdr3_aa: CARTTGPEAFF

v_call: TRBV19
j_call: TRBJ1-3
clone_size: .
d_call: TRBD1
cdr3_nt: TGTGCCAGTAGTACGGGACAGGGCGGTGGAAACACCATATATTTT
cdr3_aa: CASSTGQGGGNTIYF

v_call: TRBV5-4
j_call: TRBJ1-2
clone_size: .
d_call: .
cdr3_nt: TGTGCCAGCAGCCGAGGGGGGGTAAAGAACTATGGCTACACCTTC
cdr3_aa: CASSRGGVKNYGYTF

v_call: TRBV2
j_call: TRBJ2-3
clone_size: .
d_call: TRBD2
cdr3_nt: TGTGCCAGCAGTGTTCTACACAGCGGGGCTGGAGATACGCAGTATTTT
cdr3_aa: CASSVLHSGAGDTQYF

v_call: TRBV5-1
j_call: TRBJ2-1
clone_size: few
d_call: TRBD2
cdr3_nt: TGCGCCAGCAGCCCCCGGGGGCGGGGGGCCGGGTATGAGCAGTTCTTC
cdr3_aa: CASSPRGRGAGYEQFF

v_call: TRBV11-2
j_call: TRBJ1-1
clone_size: .
d_call: .
cdr3_nt: TGTGCCAGCAGCTTAGTGGTCAGGGGCACTGAAGCTTTCTTT
cdr3_aa: CASSLVVRGTEAFF

v_call: TRBV6-5
j_call: TRBJ1-1
clone_size: few
d_call: .
cdr3_nt: TGTGCCAGCATCCAGAATCGAGCTTTCTTT
cdr3_aa: CASIQNRAFF

v_call: TRBV4-1
j_call: TRBJ2-7
clone_size: few
d_call: TRBD1
cdr3_nt: TGCGCCAGCAGCACCGGCTTCGGGACAGGGGATAGCAACGAGCAGTACTTC
cdr3_aa: CASSTGFGTGDSNEQYF

v_call: TRBV12-5
j_call: TRBJ1-1
clone_size: .
d_call: .
cdr3_nt: TGTGCTAGTGGTTTGGTAACAGGGCGGAGGACTGAAGCTTTCTTT
cdr3_aa: CASGLVTGRRTEAFF

v_call: TRBV7-9
j_call: TRBJ2-7
clone_size: .
d_call: .
cdr3_nt: TGTGCCAGCAGCTCCGTAGTCCCCGTCGACGAGCAGTACTTC
cdr3_aa: CASSSVVPVDEQYF

v_call: TRBV19
j_call: TRBJ2-2
clone_size: .
d_call: .
cdr3_nt: TGTGCCAGTAGTCCCCCGCCGGGCACCGGGGAGCTGTTTTTT
cdr3_aa: CASSPPPGTGELFF

v_call: TRBV20-1
j_call: TRBJ2-1
clone_size: .
d_call: .
cdr3_nt: TGCAGTGCTAGTTATCGCAATGAGCAGTTCTTC
cdr3_aa: CSASYRNEQFF

v_call: TRBV11-2
j_call: TRBJ2-1
clone_size: few
d_call: TRBD2
cdr3_nt: TGTGCCAGCAGACGAAGCGGGGGATCCTACAATGAGCAGTTCTTC
cdr3_aa: CASRRSGGSYNEQFF

v_call: TRBV7-9
j_call: TRBJ1-4
clone_size: .
d_call: TRBD1
cdr3_nt: TGTGCCAGCAGCACAGAGTGGGACAGGAATGAAAAACTGTTTTTT
cdr3_aa: CASSTEWDRNEKLFF

v_call: TRBV7-9
j_call: TRBJ1-6
clone_size: once
d_call: .
cdr3_nt: TGTGCCAGCAGCTTAGCAGGACTGGCCTCCTATAATTCACCCCTCCACTTT
cdr3_aa: CASSLAGLASYNSPLHF

v_call: TRBV6-5
j_call: TRBJ1-2
clone_size: .
d_call: TRBD1
cdr3_nt: TGTGCCAGCCGGGACAGGGAAAACTATGGCTACACCTTC
cdr3_aa: CASRDRENYGYTF

v_call: TRBV7-3
j_call: TRBJ1-1
clone_size: .
d_call: TRBD1
cdr3_nt: TGTGCCAGCAGCCCCGGGACAGGGGGACCGGGGGAAGCTTTCTTT
cdr3_aa: CASSPGTGGPGEAFF

v_call: TRBV11-2
j_call: TRBJ1-3
clone_size: .
d_call: TRBD1
cdr3_nt: TGTGCCAGCAGCTTAACACAGGGGCTCTTCTCTGGAAACACCATATATTTT
cdr3_aa: CASSLTQGLFSGNTIYF

v_call: TRBV2
j_call: TRBJ2-5
clone_size: .
d_call: TRBD2
cdr3_nt: TGTGCCAGCAGGGACCTAGCGGGGGGAGAGACCCAGTACTTC
cdr3_aa: CASRDLAGGETQYF

v_call: TRBV19
j_call: TRBJ1-5
clone_size: .
d_call: .
cdr3_nt: TGTGCCAGTAGTAGCGTTACCGGGACTGTTAGCAATCAGCCCCAGCATTTT
cdr3_aa: CASSSVTGTVSNQPQHF

v_call: TRBV7-9
j_call: TRBJ1-2
clone_size: .
d_call: .
cdr3_nt: TGTGCCAGCAGCCCAACAACATATGGCTACACCTTC
cdr3_aa: CASSPTTYGYTF

v_call: TRBV21-1
j_call: TRBJ1-2
clone_size: .
d_call: .
cdr3_nt: TGTGCCAGCAGCCGGCCCCCGACAGTCTATGGCTACACCTTC
cdr3_aa: CASSRPPTVYGYTF

v_call: TRBV5-1
j_call: TRBJ2-1
clone_size: .
d_call: TRBD2
cdr3_nt: TGCGCCAGCAGCTTGGCCGGCGGGGGACCCTACAATGAGCAGTTCTTC
cdr3_aa: CASSLAGGGPYNEQFF

v_call: TRBV24-1
j_call: TRBJ2-5
clone_size: .
d_call: TRBD1
cdr3_nt: TGTGCCACCAGTGACCCTACCGGGACAGGGGAAGAGACCCAGTACTTC
cdr3_aa: CATSDPTGTGEETQYF

v_call: TRBV20-1
j_call: TRBJ1-2
clone_size: .
d_call: .
cdr3_nt: TGCAGTGCTAGTGACAGTCGCCCCGTCTATGGCTACACCTTC
cdr3_aa: CSASDSRPVYGYTF

v_call: TRBV19
j_call: TRBJ2-7
clone_size: .
d_call: .
cdr3_nt: TGTGCCAGTAGTATTGGAAGTGGGCGCTACGAGCAGTACTTC
cdr3_aa: CASSIGSGRYEQYF

v_call: TRBV3-1/TRBV3-2
j_call: TRBJ1-6
clone_size: few
d_call: TRBD1
cdr3_nt: TGTGCCAGCAGCCAAGAAGGGACAGGGGGCGAGAAATCACCCCTCCACTTT
cdr3_aa: CASSQEGTGGEKSPLHF

v_call: TRBV5-1
j_call: TRBJ2-3
clone_size: .
d_call: .
cdr3_nt: TGCGCCAGCAGCTTGGTAGGGGGGGCGACAGATACGCAGTATTTT
cdr3_aa: CASSLVGGATDTQYF

v_call: TRBV5-1
j_call: TRBJ2-7
clone_size: .
d_call: .
cdr3_nt: TGCGCCAGCACCCTTGGAGGGCAGGGCCACGAGCAGTACTTC
cdr3_aa: CASTLGGQGHEQYF

v_call: TRBV7-9
j_call: TRBJ2-1
clone_size: .
d_call: TRBD1
cdr3_nt: TGTGCCAGCAGCCCGGGACAGGGGTACAATGAGCAGTTCTTC
cdr3_aa: CASSPGQGYNEQFF